Following are 25 T cell receptor beta chains from one sample sequenced in a study of early T cells in non-severe SARS-CoV-2 infection. MiXCR, applied by TCRdb to the 5' RACE reads, yields one record per CDR3 protein. The data show tens of thousands of distinct CDR3 sequences, about 4.8% seen once. The sequencing input was whole blood. These receptors were obtained from an adult who was a healthcare worker with PCR-confirmed SARS-CoV-2 infection or an uninfected control (not recorded which).

This clonotype was observed many times. This sequence joins TRBV19 and TRBJ1-2, with a tentative D call TRBD1 (6 bases). V gave up 8 bases and J gave up 3 bases, with 13 bases separating them. This CDR3 is 13 amino acids long. Germline V gene lookup returns CDR1 LNHDA and CDR2 SQIVND (reference sequence). CDR3 residues: CASATGAYYGYTF. The CDR3, as DNA: TGTGCCAGTGCGACAGGAGCATACTATGGCTACACCTTC. The whole variable domain, filled in from reference TRBV19 and TRBJ1-2, reads DGGITQSPKYLFRKEGQNVTLSCEQNLNHDAMYWYRQDPGQGLRLIYYSQIVNDFQKGDIAEGYSVSREKKESFPLTVTSAQKNPTAFYLCASATGAYYGYTFGSGTRLTVV.

This clonotype was seen more than once but under ten times. The rearrangement uses TRBV3-1 and TRBJ2-1; 7 bases are shared with TRBD1. Germline-derived CDR1 and CDR2 are LGHDT and YNNKEL (reference sequence). The CDR3 extends over 15 amino acids. Losses at the gene ends were 0 bases for V and 14 bases for J; bases not matched to a gene: 13. CDR3: CASSQDSRQGPSEFF. DNA for the CDR3: TGTGCCAGCAGCCAAGATTCCCGACAGGGACCCTCGGAGTTCTTC.

The chain joins TRBV7-9 to TRBJ1-6, with a tentative D call TRBD1 (5 bases). The length of the CDR3 is 13 residues. Germline CDR1 and CDR2: SEHNR and FQNEAQ (reference sequence). The V end lost 4 bases, the J end lost 7 bases, and 8 bases lay between the germline ends. The CDR3 spells CASSSRENSPLHF. The CDR3 nucleotides are TGTGCCAGCAGCTCCAGGGAAAATTCACCCCTCCACTTT.

Turning to this clonotype: A much larger clonotype is one base distant, so this may be a read error. The rearrangement links TRBV6-1 to TRBJ2-7; 7 nucleotides match TRBD1. The trim removed 7 bases at V and 1 base at J, leaving 7 bases unmatched. The germline V gene encodes CDR1 MNHNS and CDR2 SASEGT. The CDR3 has 14 amino acids. CDR3 in amino acids: CASMPWDSSYEQYF. In DNA, the CDR3 is TGTGCCAGCATGCCCTGGGACAGTTCCTACGAGCAGTACTTC.

The sample holds many counts of this clonotype. The gene calls are TRBV7-2 and TRBJ1-2; TRBD1 matches at 7 bases. The CDR3 is made up of 13 amino acids. Trimming took 5 bases from V and 8 from J; bases not matched to a gene: 8. Germline loops: CDR1 SGHTA, CDR2 FQGNSA. CDR3 DNA: TGTGCCAGCAGCCCGGACAGGAGGGAAGGCTACACCTTC. Translation gives CASSPDRREGYTF.

The CDR3: CASSFGGGSYYEQYF. In DNA, the CDR3 is TGTGCCAGCAGTTTCGGAGGGGGGTCATACTACGAGCAGTACTTC. J is TRBJ2-7 and V is TRBV12-3 or TRBV12-4; the D call may be TRBD1 or TRBD2 (6 bases each). V lost 3 bases to trimming and J lost 3 bases, with 15 bases between them. There are 15 residues in the CDR3.

In this sample, this clonotype turned up many times. The rearrangement uses TRBV7-8 and TRBJ2-1, with D unclear. The CDR3 extends over 13 amino acids. V was trimmed by 5 bases and J by 8 bases, leaving 13 bases between them. The V gene's germline CDR1 is SGHVS and CDR2 FQNEAQ. The DNA of the CDR3 is TGTGCCAGCAGCCTTTACCGATTTGATGAGCAGTTCTTC. Its protein is CASSLYRFDEQFF.

The table lists this clonotype with a few counts. The chain combines TRBV5-4 with TRBJ2-1; D not certain. Germline V lookup: CDR1 SGHNT, CDR2 YYREEE (reference sequence). CDR3 length equals 15 residues. Trimming took 0 bases from V and 0 from J, leaving 7 bases between them. CDR3 nucleotide sequence: TGTGCCAGCAGCTTGGCAAGGAGCTCCTACAATGAGCAGTTCTTC. As protein: CASSLARSSYNEQFF.

This clonotype was seen ten or more times. The V gene is TRBV11-2, the J gene TRBJ2-1; D remains ambiguous. Trimming pared 2 bases from V and 0 bases from J, leaving 11 bases between. There are 16 residues in the CDR3. CDR1 is SGHAT and CDR2 is FQNNGV in the germline V gene. The CDR3 sequence is CASSLRGLTSYNEQFF. In DNA, the CDR3 is TGTGCCAGCAGCTTACGCGGTCTAACCTCCTACAATGAGCAGTTCTTC.

This clonotype was recorded many times. V is TRBV12-3 or TRBV12-4 and J is TRBJ2-7; D is ambiguous. V gave up 3 bases and J gave up 7 bases, with 16 bases separating them. This CDR3 has 14 residues. CDR3 sequence (DNA): TGTGCCAGCAGTTTCGTGGCTACCAAGGAGGAGCAGTACTTC. Amino acids: CASSFVATKEEQYF.

This clonotype has ten or more counts. The J gene is TRBJ2-5, the V gene TRBV29-1, with a tentative D call TRBD1 (6 bases). V was trimmed by 4 bases and J by 4 bases, leaving 10 bases between them. The CDR3 loop spans 12 amino acids. Per the germline V gene, CDR1 is SQVTM and CDR2 is ANQGSEA. The CDR3 DNA sequence: TGCAGCGTTGCAGGGGCGGGAGAGACCCAGTACTTC. It specifies CSVAGAGETQYF.

There are many counts of this clonotype. CDR3 nucleotide sequence: TGTGCCAGCAGTCCCGGGCTGAACACTGAAGCTTTCTTT. Translating it yields CASSPGLNTEAFF. The V call is TRBV6-4, the J call TRBJ1-1; D unresolved. Trimming left V 5 bases short and J 0 bases short, with 7 bases between. The CDR3 has 13 residues. The germline CDR1 and CDR2 sequences are MRHNA and SNTAGT.

This clonotype was seen repeatedly, ten times or more. The V call is TRBV3-1, the J call TRBJ2-1; the D gene is possibly TRBD2 (5 bases). The germline gives CDR1 LGHDT, CDR2 YNNKEL (reference sequence). This CDR3 has 13 amino acids. V gave up 5 bases and J gave up 10 bases, with 15 bases separating them. The CDR3 DNA reads as TGTGCCAGCAGCATTAATAAAGCTAGCGAGCAGTTCTTC. This encodes CASSINKASEQFF.

This clonotype was observed many times. This rearrangement joins TRBV5-1 to TRBJ2-2; D is unresolved. The length of the CDR3 is 15 residues. V lost 0 bases, J lost 2 bases, and 8 bases lay in between. The germline V gene has CDR1 SGHRS and CDR2 YFSETQ. The CDR3 coding sequence is TGCGCCAGCAGCTTGGACCAGATCAACACCGGGGAGCTGTTTTTT. Translated, it gives CASSLDQINTGELFF. The full variable domain, its missing parts supplied by reference TRBV5-1 and TRBJ2-2, is KAGVTQTPRYLIKTRGQQVTLSCSPISGHRSVSWYQQTPGQGLQFLFEYFSETQRNKGNFPGRFSGRQFSNSRSEMNVSTLELGDSALYLCASSLDQINTGELFFGEGSRLTVL.

This clonotype was observed at least ten times. In nucleotides, the CDR3 is TGTGCCAGCAGTAATCGAGACAGTAGACCCTACGAGCAGTACTTC. Its protein is CASSNRDSRPYEQYF. The rearrangement links TRBV6-1 to TRBJ2-7; possibly TRBD1 for D (5 bases). Trimming took off 5 bases at V and 2 bases at J, with 16 bases between the two ends. The length of the CDR3 is 15 residues. Germline CDR1 and CDR2: MNHNS and SASEGT.

This clonotype was detected many times. The rearrangement links TRBV21-1 to TRBJ2-7; the table's TRBD2 call for D was not verified on the DNA. TRBV21-1 is a pseudogene. The CDR3 sequence is 13 residues long. The CDR3: CASSKTTSYEQYF. CDR3 nucleotide sequence: TGTGCCAGCAGCAAGACTACCTCCTACGAGCAGTACTTC.

This clonotype was recorded at least ten times. V is TRBV2 and J is TRBJ1-6, with 7 nucleotides matching TRBD1. Germline V lookup: CDR1 SNHLY, CDR2 FYNNEI. With V trimmed by 8 bases and J by 10 bases, 8 bases remained unmatched. The CDR3 has 13 residues. The CDR3: CASGGQSYSPLHF. The CDR3 DNA follows: TGTGCCAGCGGGGGACAGAGCTACTCACCCCTCCACTTT.

Regarding this clonotype: One base away lies a much larger clone, so this may be a sequencing read error. The chain couples TRBV28 to TRBJ2-3, with D possibly TRBD1 on 6 matching bases. The CDR3 length is 14 residues. Per the germline V gene, CDR1 is MDHEN and CDR2 is SYDVKM. For the CDR3, the DNA is TGTGCCTGCAGTCAGACAGGTCGAGGGAATACGCAGTATTTT. The encoded protein is CACSQTGRGNTQYF. Full variable domain (remainder filled in from reference TRBV28 and TRBJ2-3): DVKVTQSSRYLVKRTGEKVFLECVQDMDHENMFWYRQDPGLGLRLIYFSYDVKMKEKGDIPEGYSVSREKKERFSLILESASTNQTSMYLCACSQTGRGNTQYFGPGTRLTVL.

This clonotype was counted ten times or more. The chain carries TRBV7-2 and TRBJ1-1, with D unresolved. Germline V lookup: CDR1 SGHTA, CDR2 FQGNSA. CDR3 size: 15 residues. V gave up 2 bases and J gave up 1 base, with 11 bases separating them. This chain's CDR3 is CASSLTDWANTEAFF. The DNA of the CDR3 is TGTGCCAGCAGCTTAACCGACTGGGCGAACACTGAAGCTTTCTTT. Looking up the rest from reference TRBV7-2 and TRBJ1-1 gives the full variable domain: GAGVSQSPSNKVTEKGKDVELRCDPISGHTALYWYRQSLGQGLEFLIYFQGNSAPDKSGLPSDRFSAERTGGSVSTLTIQRTQQEDSAVYLCASSLTDWANTEAFFGQGTRLTVV.

This clonotype was picked up many times. This rearrangement joins TRBV7-9 to TRBJ1-1, with no clear D. The CDR3 has 14 amino acids. V was pared by 3 bases and J by 6 bases, with 14 bases between. Looked up from germline, CDR1 is SEHNR and CDR2 is FQNEAQ (reference sequence). The CDR3 loop is CASSFPGVLAEAFF. Written as DNA, the CDR3 is TGTGCCAGCAGCTTTCCAGGTGTCTTAGCTGAAGCTTTCTTT.

The chain uses TRBV28 and TRBJ2-1; unclear D gene. Germline V gene lookup returns CDR1 MDHEN and CDR2 SYDVKM. CDR3 size: 13 residues. Trimming shortened V by 0 bases and J by 6 bases, and 6 bases separated the two germline ends. The CDR3 nucleotides read TGTGCCAGCAGTTTATGGGACGTCAATGAGCAGTTCTTC. Residues: CASSLWDVNEQFF.

This clonotype was seen a few times. The chain recombines TRBV7-3 with TRBJ2-3; the D is unclear. Trimming pared 2 bases from V and 6 bases from J, leaving 9 bases between. The CDR3 runs 13 residues. From germline, CDR1 is SGHTA and CDR2 FQGTGA. CDR3 sequence reads: CASSLLNPDTQYF. CDR3 coding DNA: TGTGCCAGCAGCTTACTAAATCCGGATACGCAGTATTTT.

This clonotype was seen many times. The J gene is TRBJ2-1, the V gene TRBV7-3; perhaps TRBD2 as D (5 bases). CDR3 size: 15 residues. V was shortened by 1 base and J by 4 bases, with 11 bases between the two germline ends. Germline-derived CDR1 and CDR2 are SGHTA and FQGTGA. The CDR3 coding sequence is TGTGCCAGCAGCTTAAACGTCGGGATATACAATGAGCAGTTCTTC. It codes for CASSLNVGIYNEQFF.

This clonotype was seen a handful of times. The chain uses TRBV5-5 and TRBJ2-7; a possible D gene is TRBD2 (7 bases). Per germline, CDR1 SGHKS and CDR2 YYEKEE (reference sequence). The CDR3 is 17 residues long. V shed 0 bases and J shed 0 bases, with 16 bases lying between them. The DNA of the CDR3 is TGTGCCAGCAGCTTGGACAGGGAGGGACGGAGCTCCTACGAGCAGTACTTC. As protein: CASSLDREGRSSYEQYF.

This clonotype has a handful of counts. The V gene is TRBV30, the J gene TRBJ1-1, with 8 positions matching TRBD1. The CDR3 covers 16 residues. Trimming took 2 bases from V and 0 from J; bases not matched to a gene: 8. Germline loops: CDR1 GTSNPN, CDR2 SVGIG (reference sequence). Here the CDR3 DNA reads TGTGCCTGGAGTCGAGGGACAGGAGGAGTGAACACTGAAGCTTTCTTT. Amino acids: CAWSRGTGGVNTEAFF.